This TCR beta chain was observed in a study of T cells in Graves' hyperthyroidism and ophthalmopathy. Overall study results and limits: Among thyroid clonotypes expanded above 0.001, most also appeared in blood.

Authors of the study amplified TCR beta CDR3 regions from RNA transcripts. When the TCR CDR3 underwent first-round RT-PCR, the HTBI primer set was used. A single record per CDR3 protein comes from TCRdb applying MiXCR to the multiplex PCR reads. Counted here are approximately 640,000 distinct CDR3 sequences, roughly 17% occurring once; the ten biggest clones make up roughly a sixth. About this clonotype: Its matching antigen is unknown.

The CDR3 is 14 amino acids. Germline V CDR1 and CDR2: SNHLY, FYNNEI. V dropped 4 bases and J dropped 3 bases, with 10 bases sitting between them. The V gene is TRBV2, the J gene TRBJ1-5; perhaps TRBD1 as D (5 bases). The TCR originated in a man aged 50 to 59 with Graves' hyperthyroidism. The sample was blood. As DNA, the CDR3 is TGTGCCAGCAGTGCAGGGAAGTTCAATCAGCCCCAGCATTTT. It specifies CASSAGKFNQPQHF.